This paragraph reports one T cell receptor beta chain. Germline V gene data show CDR1 as MNHNS and CDR2 as SASEGT. The length of the CDR3 is 13 residues. V lost 6 bases, J lost 2 bases, and 11 bases lay in between. TCRdb's copy holds only in-frame clones and misses some; the assay was immunoSEQ multiplex PCR. The sample yields more than 2,000,000 clones, 85% to 95% seen once. This record belongs to a study of shared clonotypes between healthy human individuals. Source material: naive CD4+ T cells from PBMCs. The subset here: CD45RA+ positively selected. This rearrangement joins TRBV6-1 to TRBJ2-7; a possible D gene is TRBD2 (5 bases). The sequence derives from a man aged 18 to 30 in good health. Some clones in this sample may be carry-over from other donors' samples. CDR3 loop: CASSTSSTYEQYF. CDR3 DNA: TGTGCCAGCAGCACTAGTTCGACCTACGAGCAGTACTTC.